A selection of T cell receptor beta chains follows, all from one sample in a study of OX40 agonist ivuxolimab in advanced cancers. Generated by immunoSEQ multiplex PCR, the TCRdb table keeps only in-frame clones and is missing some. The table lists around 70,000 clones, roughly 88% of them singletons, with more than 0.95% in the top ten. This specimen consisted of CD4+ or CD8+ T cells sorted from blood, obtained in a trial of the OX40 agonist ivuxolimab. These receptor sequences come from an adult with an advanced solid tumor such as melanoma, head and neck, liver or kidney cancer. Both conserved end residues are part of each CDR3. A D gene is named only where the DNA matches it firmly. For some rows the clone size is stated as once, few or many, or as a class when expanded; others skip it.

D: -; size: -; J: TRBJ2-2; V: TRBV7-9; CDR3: CASSWGSSTGELFF; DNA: TGTGCCAGCAGCTGGGGCTCCTCCACCGGGGAGCTGTTTTTT
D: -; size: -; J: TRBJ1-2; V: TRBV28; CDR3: CASSGGLVGYGYTF; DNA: TGTGCCAGCAGTGGGGGCCTGGTGGGCTATGGCTACACCTTC
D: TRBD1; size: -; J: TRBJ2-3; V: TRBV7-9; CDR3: CASSQFDRAREDTQYF; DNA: TGTGCCAGCAGCCAATTCGACAGGGCTCGGGAAGATACGCAGTATTTT
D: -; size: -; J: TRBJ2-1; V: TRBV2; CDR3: CAGWTGVQYNEQFF; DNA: TGTGCCGGCTGGACGGGGGTTCAATACAATGAGCAGTTCTTC
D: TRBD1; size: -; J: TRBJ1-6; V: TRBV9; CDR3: CASSGQGTGDSPLHF; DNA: TGTGCCAGCAGCGGACAGGGGACGGGGGATTCACCCCTCCACTTT
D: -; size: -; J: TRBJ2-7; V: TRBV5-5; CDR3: CASSLGPGSSYEQYF; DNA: TGTGCCAGCAGCTTGGGTCCAGGTAGCTCCTACGAGCAGTACTTC
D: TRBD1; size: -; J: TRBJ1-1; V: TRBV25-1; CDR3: CASTDTGALKAFF; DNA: TGTGCCAGCACCGATACAGGGGCCCTGAAAGCTTTCTTT
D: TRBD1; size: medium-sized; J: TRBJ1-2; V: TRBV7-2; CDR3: CASSFSQGYGYTF; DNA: TGTGCCAGCAGCTTCTCACAGGGGTATGGCTACACCTTC
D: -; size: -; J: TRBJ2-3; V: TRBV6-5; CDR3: CASSEEGTQYF; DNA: TGTGCCAGCTCCGAAGAAGGTACGCAGTATTTT
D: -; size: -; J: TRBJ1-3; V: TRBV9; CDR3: CASSVESGNTIYF; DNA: TGTGCCAGCAGCGTAGAGTCTGGAAACACCATATATTTT
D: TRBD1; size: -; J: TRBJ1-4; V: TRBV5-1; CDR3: CASSLSAGGQGEKLFF; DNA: TGCGCCAGCAGCTTGTCCGCAGGGGGCCAAGGGGAAAAACTGTTTTTT
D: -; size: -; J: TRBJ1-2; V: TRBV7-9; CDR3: CASSLRDGGGYGYTF; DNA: TGTGCCAGCAGCCTCCGGGACGGGGGTGGCTATGGCTACACCTTC
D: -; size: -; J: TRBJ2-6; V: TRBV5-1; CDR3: CASSPRTGAEITGANVLTF; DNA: TGCGCCAGCAGCCCCCGAACTGGAGCAGAGATCACTGGGGCCAACGTCCTGACTTTC
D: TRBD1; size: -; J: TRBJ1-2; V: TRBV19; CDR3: CASRTGGRYGYTF; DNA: TGTGCCAGCCGGACAGGGGGTCGCTATGGCTACACCTTC
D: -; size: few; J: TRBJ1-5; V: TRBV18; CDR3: CASSWGQNQPQHF; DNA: TGTGCCAGCTCATGGGGGCAAAATCAGCCCCAGCATTTT
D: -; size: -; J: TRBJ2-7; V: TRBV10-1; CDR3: CASSESGDGNYEQYF; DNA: TGCGCCAGCAGTGAGTCGGGGGACGGGAACTACGAGCAGTACTTC
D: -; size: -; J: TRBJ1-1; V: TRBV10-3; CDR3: CAILGETEAFF; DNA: TGTGCCATTCTGGGGGAAACTGAAGCTTTCTTT
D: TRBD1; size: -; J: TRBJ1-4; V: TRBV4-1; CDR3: CASSLRPGQTNEKLFF; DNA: TGCGCCAGCAGCCTCAGACCGGGACAGACTAATGAAAAACTGTTTTTT
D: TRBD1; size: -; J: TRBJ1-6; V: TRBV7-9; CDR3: CASSYRGNSPLHF; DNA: TGTGCCAGCAGCTACAGGGGGAATTCACCCCTCCACTTT
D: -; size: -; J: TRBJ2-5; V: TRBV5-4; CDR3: CASSPQAGTAKETQYF; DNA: TGTGCCAGCAGCCCACAGGCTGGGACGGCTAAAGAGACCCAGTACTTC
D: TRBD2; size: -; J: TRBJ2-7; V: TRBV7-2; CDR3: CASSLGPSGGAVPYEQYF; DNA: TGTGCCAGCAGCTTAGGGCCTAGCGGGGGGGCGGTGCCGTACGAGCAGTACTTC
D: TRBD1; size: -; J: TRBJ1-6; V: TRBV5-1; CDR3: CASSLGQGGSPLHF; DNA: TGCGCCAGCAGCTTAGGACAGGGCGGGTCACCCCTCCACTTT
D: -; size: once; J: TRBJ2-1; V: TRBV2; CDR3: CASMDRAGDYNEQFF; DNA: TGTGCCAGCATGGATAGGGCAGGGGACTACAATGAGCAGTTCTTC
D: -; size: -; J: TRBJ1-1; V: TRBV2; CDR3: CASRVGRLNTEAFF; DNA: TGTGCCAGCAGAGTGGGGAGATTGAACACTGAAGCTTTCTTT
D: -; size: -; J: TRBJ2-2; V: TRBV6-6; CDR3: CASSYFPTGELFF; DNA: TGTGCCAGCAGTTACTTCCCCACCGGGGAGCTGTTTTTT
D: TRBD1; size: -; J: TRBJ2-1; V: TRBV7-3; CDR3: CASSPGQGNYNEQFF; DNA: TGTGCCAGCAGCCCCGGACAGGGGAACTACAATGAGCAGTTCTTC
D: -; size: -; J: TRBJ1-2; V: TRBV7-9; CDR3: CASSLERAPVYGYTF; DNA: TGTGCCAGCAGCTTAGAACGGGCCCCGGTCTATGGCTACACCTTC
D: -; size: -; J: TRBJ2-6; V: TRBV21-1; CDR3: CASSKEIFVDSGANVLTF; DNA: TGTGCCAGCAGCAAAGAGATTTTTGTCGACTCTGGGGCCAACGTCCTGACTTTC
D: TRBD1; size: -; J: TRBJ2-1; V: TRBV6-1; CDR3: CASRQGHNEQFF; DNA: TGTGCCAGCCGACAGGGGCACAATGAGCAGTTCTTC